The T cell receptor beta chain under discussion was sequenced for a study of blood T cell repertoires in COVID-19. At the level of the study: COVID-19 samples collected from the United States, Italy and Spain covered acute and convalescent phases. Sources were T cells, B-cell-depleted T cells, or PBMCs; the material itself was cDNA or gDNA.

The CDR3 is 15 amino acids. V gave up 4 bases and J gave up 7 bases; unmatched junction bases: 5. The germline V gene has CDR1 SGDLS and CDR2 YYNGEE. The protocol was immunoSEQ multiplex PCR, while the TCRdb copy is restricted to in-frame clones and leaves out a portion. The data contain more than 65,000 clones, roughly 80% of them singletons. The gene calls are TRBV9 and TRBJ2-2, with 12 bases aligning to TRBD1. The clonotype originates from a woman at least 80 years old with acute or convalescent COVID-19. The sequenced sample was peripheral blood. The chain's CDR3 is CASSRDRGRDGELFF. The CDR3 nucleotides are TGTGCCAGCAGCCGGGACAGGGGGCGCGACGGGGAGCTGTTTTTT.